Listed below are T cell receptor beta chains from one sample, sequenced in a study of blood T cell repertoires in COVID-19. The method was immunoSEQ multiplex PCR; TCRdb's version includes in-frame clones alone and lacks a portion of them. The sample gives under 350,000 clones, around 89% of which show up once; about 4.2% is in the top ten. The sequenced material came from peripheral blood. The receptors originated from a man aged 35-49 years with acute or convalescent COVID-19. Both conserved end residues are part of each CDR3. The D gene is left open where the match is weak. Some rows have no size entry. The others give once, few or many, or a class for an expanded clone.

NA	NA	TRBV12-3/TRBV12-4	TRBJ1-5	TGTGCCAGCAGTCTCCTACAGGGTTCGCCCCAGCATTTT	CASSLLQGSPQHF
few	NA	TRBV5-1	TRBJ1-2	TGCGCCAGCAGCTCAGGGGAAGGCTATGGCTACACCTTC	CASSSGEGYGYTF
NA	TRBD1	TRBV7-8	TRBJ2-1	TGTGCCAGCAGCTTCTTCGGGGGACAGGGGCTCGAGGAGCAGTTCTTC	CASSFFGGQGLEEQFF
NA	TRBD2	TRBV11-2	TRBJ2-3	TGTGCCAGCAGCTCGAGCGGGGTCAGCACAGATACGCAGTATTTT	CASSSSGVSTDTQYF
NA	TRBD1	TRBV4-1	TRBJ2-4	TGCGCCAGCAGCCCCGGACAGGGGGCGAGGACCAAAAACATTCAGTACTTC	CASSPGQGARTKNIQYF
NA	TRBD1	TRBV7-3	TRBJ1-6	TGTGCCAGCAGCTTAACGGCGGACAGGGGGCGTTCACCCCTCCACTTT	CASSLTADRGRSPLHF
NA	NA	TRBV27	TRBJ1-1	TGTGCCACCAAAAGGGGCGCGAGCACTGAAGCTTTCTTT	CATKRGASTEAFF
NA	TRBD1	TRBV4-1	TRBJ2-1	TGCGCCAGCAGCCAGCCCAACTCGGGACAGAGGAATGAGCAGTTCTTC	CASSQPNSGQRNEQFF
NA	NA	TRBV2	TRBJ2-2	TGTGCCAGCAGCGAGAGACAGATCACCGGGGAGCTGTTTTTT	CASSERQITGELFF
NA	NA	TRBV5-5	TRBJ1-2	TGTGCCAGCAGCTTGGAGGCAGGGGCGTACGAGCACTATGGCTACACCTTC	CASSLEAGAYEHYGYTF
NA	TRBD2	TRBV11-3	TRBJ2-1	TGTGCCAGCAGCTCCGGGAGGGATGAGCAGTTCTTC	CASSSGRDEQFF
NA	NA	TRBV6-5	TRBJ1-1	TGTGCCAGCAGCCGGGACTCCTTCCTCCCTGAAGCTTTCTTT	CASSRDSFLPEAFF
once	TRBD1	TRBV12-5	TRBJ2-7	TGTGCTAGTGGCCCGGGACAGGGTTTAAAGGGCTACGAGCAGTACTTC	CASGPGQGLKGYEQYF
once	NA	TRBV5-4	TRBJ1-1	TGTGCCAGCAGCCTTGATGAGTTAGAAGCTTTCTTT	CASSLDELEAFF
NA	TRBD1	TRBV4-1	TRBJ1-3	TGCGCCAGCAGCCAGGACAGGGGGCGAGGAAACACCATATATTTT	CASSQDRGRGNTIYF
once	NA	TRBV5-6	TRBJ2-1	TGTGCCAGCAGCCATATGAGGACTCTTGATTACAATGAGCAGTTCTTC	CASSHMRTLDYNEQFF